The present entry profiles one T cell receptor (beta chain) with its context. The sample comes from a study of blood T cell repertoires in COVID-19. Study-level information: In each case, the material was cDNA or gDNA derived from T cells, B-cell-depleted T cells, or PBMCs.

This table comes from immunoSEQ multiplex PCR, and its TCRdb copy is limited to in-frame clones, with some not included. The sample holds hundreds of thousands of clones, 70% to 90% seen once. This TCR derives from a woman aged 70-85 years with active or convalescent COVID-19. Sequencing was carried out using peripheral blood.

CDR3 DNA sequence: TGCGCCAGCAGCTTGGAGGGCGGGAGGGCGCAAGAGACCCAGTACTTC. This translates into CASSLEGGRAQETQYF. The chain carries TRBV5-1 and TRBJ2-5; 9 positions match TRBD2. J gave up 2 bases and V 0 bases, and 5 bases lay outside the gene matches. CDR1 SGHRS and CDR2 YFSETQ come from the germline V gene. This CDR3 contains 16 residues.